Below are 16 T cell receptor beta chains sequenced from a single sample in a study of cytomegalovirus exposure and HLA in healthy donors. Method: immunoSEQ multiplex PCR; TCRdb's copy keeps in-frame clones and lacks some. The sample includes about 140,000 clones, just under 85% seen only once; the top ten take over 1.3%. The material sequenced was PBMCs. The source of these receptors is a woman in her twenties or thirties in good health and CMV-seronegative.

The rearrangement links TRBV28 to TRBJ2-4, with D tentatively TRBD2 (7 bases). This CDR3 is built from 15 residues. Germline V lookup: CDR1 MDHEN, CDR2 SYDVKM. V shed 3 bases and J shed 0 bases, with 9 bases lying between them. This CDR3 reads CASSLRGLAKNIQYF. DNA for the CDR3: TGTGCCAGCAGTTTGCGGGGGCTAGCCAAAAACATTCAGTACTTC. The whole variable domain, filled in from reference TRBV28 and TRBJ2-4, reads DVKVTQSSRYLVKRTGEKVFLECVQDMDHENMFWYRQDPGLGLRLIYFSYDVKMKEKGDIPEGYSVSREKKERFSLILESASTNQTSMYLCASSLRGLAKNIQYFGAGTRLSVL.

The chain couples TRBV5-1 to TRBJ2-3; 8 bases match TRBD2. The CDR3 runs to 16 residues. V shed 4 bases and J 0 bases; nucleotides not matched to a gene: 7. Germline lookup yields CDR1 SGHRS and CDR2 YFSETQ. In DNA, the CDR3 is TGCGCCAGCAGCCTACGACTAGCGCTTAGCACAGATACGCAGTATTTT. As protein: CASSLRLALSTDTQYF.

The rearrangement joins TRBV6-1 to TRBJ2-1, with TRBD2 matching over 9 bases. From germline, CDR1 is MNHNS and CDR2 SASEGT. The CDR3 sequence is 16 residues long. V lost 4 bases and J lost 3; bases outside the gene matches: 7. The DNA for the CDR3 is TGTGCCAGCAGTGTCCGTGTAGCGGGAGTCTACAATGAGCAGTTCTTC. Residues: CASSVRVAGVYNEQFF.

This clone showed up just a few times. The chain carries TRBV5-4 and TRBJ2-5, with 10 nucleotides matching TRBD2. CDR3 length: 17 residues. The germline V gene encodes CDR1 SGHNT and CDR2 YYREEE (reference sequence). V shed 0 bases, J shed 4 bases, and the junction held 9 bases outside the gene matches. CDR3 protein: CASSLVSGGTTGETQYF. The CDR3 DNA sequence: TGTGCCAGCAGCTTGGTTAGCGGGGGGACGACAGGAGAGACCCAGTACTTC.

J is TRBJ2-1 and V is TRBV5-1; D unclear. V lost 1 base and J lost 8, with 19 bases in between. The CDR3 totals 16 residues. The germline CDR1 and CDR2 sequences are SGHRS and YFSETQ. This CDR3 is CASSLTTISGFDEQFF. The CDR3 bases are TGCGCCAGCAGCTTGACGACAATCAGTGGGTTCGATGAGCAGTTCTTC.

This clone was counted a single time. J is TRBJ1-3 and V is TRBV5-6, with D possibly TRBD1 on 5 matching bases. Germline CDR1 reads SGHDT; CDR2 reads YYEEEE. Trimming pared 0 bases from V and 6 bases from J, leaving 7 bases between. This CDR3 has 13 amino acids. The CDR3 here is CASSLEGVNTIYF. As DNA, the CDR3 is TGTGCCAGCAGCTTGGAAGGGGTAAACACCATATATTTT. Supplemented by reference TRBV5-6 and TRBJ1-3, the full variable domain reads DAGVTQSPTHLIKTRGQQVTLRCSPKSGHDTVSWYQQALGQGPQFIFQYYEEEERQRGNFPDRFSGHQFPNYSSELNVNALLLGDSALYLCASSLEGVNTIYFGEGSWLTVV.

The genes are TRBV7-2 and TRBJ2-7; D might be TRBD1 (5 bases). The CDR3 has 14 amino acids. Looked up from germline, CDR1 is SGHTA and CDR2 is FQGNSA. V was cut by 1 base and J by 3 bases, with 10 bases left in between. CDR3: CASSLGQQGYEQYF. For the CDR3, the DNA is TGTGCCAGCAGCTTAGGTCAGCAGGGCTACGAGCAGTACTTC.

The chain joins TRBV5-4 to TRBJ2-5; possibly TRBD2 for D (5 bases). This CDR3 is 13 amino acids long. V was trimmed by 4 bases and J by 4 bases, leaving 11 bases between them. Germline CDR1 and CDR2: SGHNT and YYREEE (reference sequence). The CDR3 nucleotides read TGTGCCAGCAGCGCGGCGGGTGGAGAGACCCAGTACTTC. Encoded protein: CASSAAGGETQYF.

The chain employs TRBV10-2 and TRBJ1-2; D remains unclear. Trimming removed 4 bases at V and 3 bases at J, with 9 bases between. The CDR3 is made up of 13 amino acids. Germline values: CDR1 WSHSY, CDR2 SAAADI. CDR3 nucleotide sequence: TGCGCCAGCAGTGTTAGCGGGGACTATGGCTACACCTTC. Translation: CASSVSGDYGYTF.

The gene calls are TRBV2 and TRBJ2-3; 8 nucleotides agree with TRBD2. CDR3 length equals 15 residues. V shed 3 bases and J 6 bases; nucleotides not matched to a gene: 8. Germline CDR1 SNHLY, CDR2 FYNNEI. As DNA, the CDR3 is TGTGCCAGCAGTGATAACGGGGGGGCGTACGATACGCAGTATTTT. Its translation: CASSDNGGAYDTQYF.

The chain combines TRBV4-1 with TRBJ1-1; D possibly corresponds to TRBD1 (5 bases). The CDR3 runs 17 residues. The germline V and J ends were trimmed by 1 base and 6 bases, with 21 bases remaining between them. The germline V gene encodes CDR1 MGHRA and CDR2 YSYEKL. CDR3 nucleotides: TGCGCCAGCAGCCAAGTGGGGCTAAGCAGGCATGGCCCTGAAGCTTTCTTT. As protein: CASSQVGLSRHGPEAFF.

The chain is built from TRBV2 and TRBJ1-5; D not resolved. Germline V lookup: CDR1 SNHLY, CDR2 FYNNEI. Trimming removed 2 bases from V and 7 bases from J, with 15 bases in between. CDR3 length: 15 amino acids. CDR3 nucleotides: TGTGCCAGCAGTGAATCCGGGAGGGAAGGCCAGCCCCAGCATTTT. Translating gives CASSESGREGQPQHF.

The V and J genes are TRBV5-5 and TRBJ2-7; TRBD1 matches 7 bases. Unmatched junction bases numbered 6, after V lost 1 base and J lost 5 bases. The CDR3 has 14 amino acids. Germline CDR1 reads SGHKS; CDR2 reads YYEKEE (reference sequence). The CDR3 DNA reads TGTGCCAGCAGCTTGACCGGGACAGCAGACGAGCAGTACTTC. Translated, it gives CASSLTGTADEQYF.

This chain connects TRBV5-1 to TRBJ1-1, with 7 bases lining up with TRBD1. The CDR3 is 15 amino acids. Trimming at V came to 0 bases and at J to 4 bases, leaving 6 bases not matched to a gene. The germline V gene encodes CDR1 SGHRS and CDR2 YFSETQ. The CDR3 loop reads CASSLGGGSVTEAFF. The CDR3 DNA is TGCGCCAGCAGCTTGGGAGGGGGCTCGGTCACTGAAGCTTTCTTT.

This chain connects TRBV7-2 to TRBJ1-1, with D unresolved. The germline CDR1 and CDR2 sequences are SGHTA and FQGNSA. V shed 5 bases and J shed 3 bases, with 13 bases lying between them. The CDR3 runs to 14 residues. The CDR3 DNA follows: TGTGCCAGCAGCACGCGTTTTGAGTACACTGAAGCTTTCTTT. This sequence encodes CASSTRFEYTEAFF.

The chain uses TRBV7-2 and TRBJ2-1; 9 bases map to TRBD2. The ends lost 6 bases at V and 8 bases at J; junction bases unmatched: 11. Germline assignment: CDR1 SGHTA and CDR2 FQGNSA. The CDR3 spans 15 residues. Here the CDR3 DNA reads TGTGCCAGCAGACGAAACGGACTAGCGTTCGATGAGCAGTTCTTC. Amino acid sequence: CASRRNGLAFDEQFF.